This TCR beta chain was recovered during a study of CD8 T cells in ankylosing spondylitis. Points from the study as a whole: It was reported that disease-linked clones were significantly enriched in matched ankylosing spondylitis synovial fluid. Disease-linked clones were found to be CD8+ and relatively rare in peripheral blood. Seemingly characteristic of ankylosing spondylitis blood was a TCR beta motif consisting of about 8 highly homologous variants.

Germline-derived CDR1 and CDR2 are MGHRA and YSYEKL. The V gene lost 1 base and the J gene lost 0 bases, with 9 bases spanning the gap. There are 15 residues in the CDR3. This clonotype was seen at least ten times. The antigen is not known. Making the TCR beta libraries involved quantitative 5'-RACE with molecular barcodes. TCRdb recomputed calls from the 5' RACE reads with MiXCR, one row per CDR3 protein. In the table there are 200,000 to 250,000 distinct CDR3 sequences, about 10% of which are singletons. The rearrangement joins TRBV4-1 to TRBJ1-1; D might be TRBD1 (5 bases). The TCR comes from a male donor with ankylosing spondylitis or in good health (not recorded which). The sequenced sample was blood, either unsorted or a sorted T cell fraction (not recorded which). CDR3 bases: TGCGCCAGCAGCCAAGGGAAGGGGATGAACACTGAAGCTTTCTTT. Translation: CASSQGKGMNTEAFF.